This TCR beta chain was documented in a study of T-cell memory formation after mild COVID-19. This clonotype was recorded a few times. Its antigen is currently unknown. Each CDR3 protein gets one entry after TCRdb re-called the 5' RACE reads with MiXCR. This sample yields about 350,000 distinct CDR3 sequences, of which roughly an eighth are seen a single time; about 20% belongs to the top ten. Study-wide findings and caveats: Clones that contracted from day 15 to 85 had balanced CD4/CD8; later expanders were CD4+ biased. Clonal second-wave expansions that peaked on day 37 had unconfirmed SARS-CoV-2 specificity. Contracting CD4+ clones lay largely in CM and EM, with CD8+ ones residing in EMRA.

This TCR was recovered from a young man who had mild COVID-19 (a few samples of this study predate the infection). Cell type and time point are not known. What was sequenced was PBMCs or a T cell subset sorted from them (not recorded which).

The CDR3 loop reads CASGSRDRGPGELFF. In DNA form, the CDR3 reads TGTGCCAGCGGGTCCCGGGACAGAGGTCCCGGGGAGCTGTTTTTT. The rearrangement links TRBV9 to TRBJ2-2; 7 nucleotides agree with TRBD1. The length of the CDR3 is 15 residues. CDR1 is SGDLS, CDR2 YYNGEE, per germline. V lost 7 bases to trimming and J lost 6 bases; unmatched junction nucleotides: 12.